Shown below are 22 T cell receptor beta chains from a single sample sequenced in a study of blood T cell repertoires in COVID-19. The table came from immunoSEQ multiplex PCR; TCRdb's copy has only in-frame clones and leaves some out. The sample includes 150,000 to 200,000 clones, around 89% of them seen just once. Sequences were obtained from peripheral blood. These receptors originate from a man aged 18 to 35 who had recovered from COVID-19.

In this sample, this clone turned up once. This chain uses TRBV4-1 with TRBJ1-2; D perhaps matches TRBD1 (6 bases). Germline CDR1 and CDR2: MGHRA and YSYEKL. The V end lost 4 bases, the J end lost 8 bases, and 17 bases lay between the germline ends. This CDR3 comprises 14 residues. CDR3 DNA: TGCGCCAGCAGCCGGGACAATCCCCTGGGGGGCTACACCTTC. It is translated as CASSRDNPLGGYTF.

This clone was seen only a few times. CDR3 sequence reads: CATSRDGLAGVSTGELFF. CDR3 DNA: TGTGCCACCAGCAGAGATGGGCTAGCGGGAGTAAGCACCGGGGAGCTGTTTTTT. V gene TRBV15 combines with J gene TRBJ2-2, with 10 bases that match TRBD2. Germline CDR1 is LNHNV and CDR2 is YYDKDF (reference sequence). After removal of 0 bases from V and 4 bases from J, the junction contained 8 bases not matched to a gene. The CDR3 is 18 residues long.

The chain is built from TRBV7-9 and TRBJ1-3; weak D call: TRBD1 (6 bases). The CDR3 covers 17 residues. The ends were cut back, 0 bases at V and 0 bases at J, with 12 bases in the middle. Looked up from germline, CDR1 is SEHNR and CDR2 is FQNEAQ (reference sequence). CDR3 in DNA: TGTGCCAGCAGCTTAGCAGGGGGTCTCATCTCTGGAAACACCATATATTTT. Translated: CASSLAGGLISGNTIYF.

V is TRBV5-1 and J is TRBJ2-1, with D tentatively TRBD2 (5 bases). Looked up from germline, CDR1 is SGHRS and CDR2 is YFSETQ. V dropped 0 bases and J dropped 3 bases, with 10 bases sitting between them. The length of the CDR3 is 15 residues. CDR3 residues: CASSLANSDYNEQFF. The CDR3 nucleotides are TGCGCCAGCAGCTTGGCCAATAGCGACTACAATGAGCAGTTCTTC.

In this sample, this clone turned up a few times. The chain is built from TRBV9 and TRBJ1-3; the D gene is possibly TRBD1 (5 bases). Germline assignment: CDR1 SGDLS and CDR2 YYNGEE. The length of the CDR3 is 14 residues. The V gene lost 4 bases and the J gene lost 3 bases, with 11 bases spanning the gap. As DNA, the CDR3 is TGTGCCAGCAGCCCAGGGAGGAGTGGAAACACCATATATTTT. Translated: CASSPGRSGNTIYF.

The V and J genes are TRBV28 and TRBJ1-5, with 9 bases aligning to TRBD1. CDR3 length: 19 amino acids. CDR1 is MDHEN, CDR2 SYDVKM, per germline. After removal of 6 bases from V and 0 bases from J, the junction contained 15 bases not matched to a gene. The CDR3 DNA follows: TGTGCCAGCAGACCGACAGGGGGACATATGAGTTATAGCAATCAGCCCCAGCATTTT. It specifies CASRPTGGHMSYSNQPQHF.

The J gene is TRBJ1-2, the V gene TRBV11-2; no clear D. The V gene's germline CDR1 is SGHAT and CDR2 FQNNGV. Trimming left V 0 bases short and J 8 bases short, with 10 bases between. The CDR3 is made up of 13 amino acids. The DNA of the CDR3 is TGTGCCAGCAGCTTAGATTTAGGAGGCGGCTACACCTTC. Its translation is CASSLDLGGGYTF.

The rearrangement uses TRBV6-5 and TRBJ1-3; D call uncertain. V was pared by 7 bases and J by 5 bases, with 9 bases between. The CDR3 spans 12 residues. CDR1 is MNHEY, CDR2 SVGAGI, per germline. In DNA form, the CDR3 reads TGTGCCAGCAACAGCTTTAGAAACACCATATATTTT. Amino acids: CASNSFRNTIYF.

The rearrangement uses TRBV6-5 and TRBJ2-1, with D tentatively TRBD1 (5 bases). The CDR3 is 13 amino acids. Germline assignment: CDR1 MNHEY and CDR2 SVGAGI. V lost 4 bases and J lost 9, with 13 bases in between. CDR3 sequence reads: CASSLLGHSEQFF. The CDR3 nucleotides read TGTGCCAGCAGTTTGCTGGGGCACAGTGAGCAGTTCTTC.

The chain carries TRBV10-3 and TRBJ2-1, with 10 bases matching TRBD2. The junction had 3 bases not matched to a gene; V was cut back by 6 bases and J by 4 bases. The CDR3 runs to 14 residues. Germline-derived CDR1 and CDR2 are ENHRY and SYGVKD. DNA for the CDR3: TGTGCCATCAGGGGAGCGGGAGGGTACAATGAGCAGTTCTTC. Translated, it gives CAIRGAGGYNEQFF.

J is TRBJ2-6 and V is TRBV15; TRBD2 aligns across 12 bases. J gave up 0 bases and V 1 base, and 10 bases lay outside the gene matches. This CDR3 has 21 amino acids. Germline CDR1 and CDR2: LNHNV and YYDKDF (reference sequence). The CDR3 sequence: CATSRVGLAGGRNSGANVLTF. The CDR3 DNA reads as TGTGCCACCAGCAGAGTCGGGCTAGCGGGAGGGCGGAACTCTGGGGCCAACGTCCTGACTTTC.

This chain uses TRBV7-8 with TRBJ1-5; D possibly corresponds to TRBD1 (5 bases). Trimming took off 2 bases at V and 2 bases at J, with 13 bases between the two ends. CDR3 length: 16 residues. CDR1 and CDR2 (germline): SGHVS, FQNEAQ. This CDR3 reads CASSLSGRGGNQPQHF. The CDR3, as DNA: TGTGCCAGCAGCTTAAGCGGTCGGGGGGGCAATCAGCCCCAGCATTTT. The full variable domain, its missing parts supplied by reference TRBV7-8 and TRBJ1-5, is GAGVSQSPRYKVAKRGQDVALRCDPISGHVSLFWYQQALGQGPEFLTYFQNEAQLDKSGLPSDRFFAERPEGSVSTLKIQRTQQEDSAVYLCASSLSGRGGNQPQHFGDGTRLSIL.

The rearrangement links TRBV30 to TRBJ2-2; D not certain. Deletions cut 3 bases from V and 9 bases from J, with 8 bases between. Germline values: CDR1 GTSNPN, CDR2 SVGIG (reference sequence). The CDR3 contains 11 residues. DNA for the CDR3: TGTGCCTGGAGCCCTACGAGGGAGCTGTTTTTT. This sequence encodes CAWSPTRELFF.

The CDR3 protein is CASSPDPGSTEAFF. The CDR3 coding sequence is TGTGCCAGCAGCCCCGACCCGGGTAGCACTGAAGCTTTCTTT. The chain has TRBV7-9 and TRBJ1-1; no definite D call. V was cut by 5 bases and J by 4 bases, with 14 bases left in between. The CDR3 is 14 amino acids. Germline assignment: CDR1 SEHNR and CDR2 FQNEAQ (reference sequence).

The V gene is TRBV29-1, the J gene TRBJ2-2; 10 bases line up with TRBD1. Germline V gene sequence: CDR1 SQVTM, CDR2 ANQGSEA. V shed 7 bases, J shed 5 bases, and the junction held 7 bases outside the gene matches. This CDR3 has 14 residues. This chain's CDR3 is CSASGQGMTGELFF. CDR3 nucleotide sequence: TGCAGCGCCTCGGGACAGGGGATGACCGGGGAGCTGTTTTTT.

The chain links TRBV19 to TRBJ2-1, with TRBD1 matching 7 bases. The CDR3 is 15 amino acids. V was clipped by 7 bases and J by 9 bases; unmatched bases: 15. Germline V lookup: CDR1 LNHDA, CDR2 SQIVND (reference sequence). The CDR3 is CASILDRAGAGEQFF. DNA of the CDR3: TGTGCCAGTATCCTTGACAGGGCGGGTGCGGGTGAGCAGTTCTTC.

This clone showed up just a few times. Compared with germline, one end of the junction differs, possibly owing to a read error. V gene TRBV7-7 combines with J gene TRBJ2-5; TRBD2 might be the D (6 bases). CDR1 and CDR2 (germline): SSHAT, FNYEAQ (reference sequence). The CDR3 runs 15 residues. CDR3 loop: CASSLALGGRETQYF. CDR3 sequence (DNA): TGTGCTAGCAGCTTAGCCCTCGGGGGTCGCGAGACCCAGTACTTC. Using reference TRBV7-7 and TRBJ2-5 for the parts outside the CDR3, the full variable domain is GAGVSQSPRYKVTKRGQDVTLRCDPISSHATLYWYQQALGQGPEFLTYFNYEAQPDKSGLPSDRFSAERPEGSISTLTIQRTEQRDSAMYRCASSLALGGRETQYFGPGTRLLVL.

The genes are TRBV28 and TRBJ1-6; 7 nucleotides align to TRBD1. Germline values: CDR1 MDHEN, CDR2 SYDVKM. The CDR3 runs 16 residues. V gave up 6 bases and J gave up 8 bases; unmatched junction bases: 13. The CDR3 protein is CASSGTSDRVHSPLHF. The DNA of the CDR3 is TGTGCCAGCAGCGGAACTTCAGACAGGGTACATTCACCCCTCCACTTT.

The chain employs TRBV9 and TRBJ1-2, with D possibly matching TRBD1 (5 bases). Germline assignment: CDR1 SGDLS and CDR2 YYNGEE. The CDR3 has 19 amino acids. V was trimmed by 3 bases and J by 0 bases, leaving 24 bases between them. The CDR3 DNA sequence: TGTGCCAGCAGCGACCCCGGGACTCCTGGACCTATAGCTAACTATGGCTACACCTTC. Residues: CASSDPGTPGPIANYGYTF.

Of note for this clone: The same CDR3 also results from other DNA sequences found in this sample. The chain links TRBV18 to TRBJ2-1, with D perhaps matching TRBD1 (5 bases). V was clipped by 3 bases and J by 3 bases, with 9 bases between them. The CDR3 is 14 residues long. CDR1 is KGHSH, CDR2 LQKENI, per germline. The CDR3 region is CASSPDSLYNEQFF. The CDR3 DNA reads TGTGCCAGCTCACCTGACAGTCTCTACAATGAGCAGTTCTTC. The whole variable domain, remainder taken from reference TRBV18 and TRBJ2-1, is NAGVMQNPRHLVRRRGQEARLRCSPMKGHSHVYWYRQLPEEGLKFMVYLQKENIIDESGMPKERFSAEFPKEGPSILRIQQVVRGDSAAYFCASSPDSLYNEQFFGPGTRLTVL.

V is TRBV9 and J is TRBJ1-1; 7 bases line up with TRBD1. CDR1 SGDLS and CDR2 YYNGEE come from the germline V gene. V lost 5 bases, J lost 2 bases, and 3 bases stayed unmatched. The CDR3 runs 13 residues. The CDR3 loop is CASSAGGNTEAFF. The DNA for the CDR3 is TGTGCCAGCAGTGCAGGGGGAAACACTGAAGCTTTCTTT.

The chain uses TRBV6-5 and TRBJ2-1; maybe TRBD1 (7 bases). The CDR3 runs to 14 residues. The ends were cut back, 7 bases at V and 0 bases at J, with 10 bases in the middle. Germline CDR1 MNHEY, CDR2 SVGAGI. The CDR3 here is CASNRGGSYNEQFF. Here the CDR3 DNA reads TGTGCCAGCAACAGGGGAGGCTCCTACAATGAGCAGTTCTTC.